The next 5 T cell receptor beta chains were all read from a single sample in a study of regulatory T cells in long-lasting Graves disease. To make TCR beta libraries, researchers used iRepertoire HTBI primers and Arm-PCR of CDR3 regions. Each CDR3 protein is one row after TCRdb ran MiXCR on the multiplex PCR reads. The sample holds 390,000 or so distinct CDR3 sequences, around 11% seen once. Time point given: newly diagnosed GD, antithyroid drugs for less than 3 months. PBMC RNA served as the TCR library source. This sample also appeared in a second study, on T cells in Graves' hyperthyroidism and ophthalmopathy.

Specimen: peripheral blood mononuclear cells (PBMCs), collected at new diagnosis, from a patient treated with antithyroid drugs. Receptors originate from a woman aged 18-30 years with Graves disease.

This clonotype was counted many times. The chain recombines TRBV27 with TRBJ2-3, with D uncertain. The ends were cut back, 8 bases at V and 3 bases at J, with 9 bases in the middle. Germline CDR1 is MNHEY and CDR2 is SMNVEV (reference sequence). The CDR3 runs to 12 residues. CDR3 sequence (DNA): TGTGCCAGCTGTAGTAGTACAGATACGCAGTATTTT. It encodes CASCSSTDTQYF.

This sequence joins TRBV19 and TRBJ2-1; D unclear. Trimming pared 4 bases from V and 0 bases from J, leaving 10 bases between. CDR3 size: 15 residues. From germline, CDR1 is LNHDA and CDR2 SQIVND (reference sequence). In DNA, the CDR3 is TGTGCCAGTAGTACTGCTCCCAACTCCTACAATGAGCAGTTCTTC. Protein: CASSTAPNSYNEQFF.

Comments on this clonotype: One end of the junction does not line up with germline, which may come from a read error. The gene calls are TRBV20-1 and TRBJ1-2, with D tentatively TRBD1 (5 bases). CDR3 size: 13 residues. Germline V gene sequence: CDR1 DFQATT, CDR2 SNEGSKA (reference sequence). The DNA for the CDR3 is TGCAGTGCTAGAGTCGGGGGTAGAGATGGCTGCACCTTC. Translated, it gives CSARVGGRDGCTF.

In its sample, this clonotype was seen many times. The rearrangement links TRBV7-8 to TRBJ2-7, with TRBD1 identical over 8 bases. Germline CDR1 is SGHVS and CDR2 is FQNEAQ. The V gene end was trimmed by 4 bases and the J gene end by 0 bases; junction bases not matched to a gene: 8. The CDR3 has 16 amino acids. The CDR3 bases are TGTGCCAGCAGCTATGCTTCCGGGACAGGCTCCTACGAGCAGTACTTC. The encoded protein is CASSYASGTGSYEQYF.

The chain has TRBV28 and TRBJ2-5; D may be TRBD2 (6 bases). The length of the CDR3 is 13 residues. V was cut by 0 bases and J by 7 bases, with 9 bases left in between. Germline V gene sequence: CDR1 MDHEN, CDR2 SYDVKM. Here the CDR3 reads CASSLWAGGTQYF. CDR3 DNA: TGTGCCAGCAGTTTATGGGCCGGGGGGACCCAGTACTTC.